The clone carrying this T cell receptor (beta chain) was picked up many times. The V segment lost 6 bases and the J segment 5 bases; nucleotides outside the gene matches: 6. The CDR3 is 16 amino acids. The sample belongs to a study of early T cells in non-severe SARS-CoV-2 infection. TCRdb fed the 5' RACE reads into MiXCR, producing one record per CDR3 protein. Found here are some 80,000 distinct CDR3 sequences, 5% of them singletons; the top ten hold around 7.3%. V is TRBV12-3 or TRBV12-4 and J is TRBJ2-2; 13 positions agree with TRBD2. The source is an adult who was a healthcare worker with PCR-confirmed SARS-CoV-2 infection or an uninfected control (not recorded which). Material: whole blood, obtained at baseline. The CDR3 region is CASRLGLAGKTGELFF. CDR3 nucleotides: TGTGCCAGCAGGCTGGGACTAGCGGGAAAGACCGGGGAGCTGTTTTTT.